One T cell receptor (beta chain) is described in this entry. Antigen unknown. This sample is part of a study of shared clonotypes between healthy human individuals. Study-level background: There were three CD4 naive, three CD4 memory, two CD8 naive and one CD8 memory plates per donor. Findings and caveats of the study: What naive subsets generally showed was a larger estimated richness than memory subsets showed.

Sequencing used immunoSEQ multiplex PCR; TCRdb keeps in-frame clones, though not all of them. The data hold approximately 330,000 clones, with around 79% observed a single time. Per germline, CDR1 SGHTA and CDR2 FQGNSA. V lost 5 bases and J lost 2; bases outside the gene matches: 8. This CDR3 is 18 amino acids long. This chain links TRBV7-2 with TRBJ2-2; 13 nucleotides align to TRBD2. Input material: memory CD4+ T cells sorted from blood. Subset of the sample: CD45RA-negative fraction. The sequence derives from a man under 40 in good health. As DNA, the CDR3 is TGTGCCAGCAGCCTGCCGGGACTAGCGGGATATAACACCGGGGAGCTGTTTTTT. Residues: CASSLPGLAGYNTGELFF.